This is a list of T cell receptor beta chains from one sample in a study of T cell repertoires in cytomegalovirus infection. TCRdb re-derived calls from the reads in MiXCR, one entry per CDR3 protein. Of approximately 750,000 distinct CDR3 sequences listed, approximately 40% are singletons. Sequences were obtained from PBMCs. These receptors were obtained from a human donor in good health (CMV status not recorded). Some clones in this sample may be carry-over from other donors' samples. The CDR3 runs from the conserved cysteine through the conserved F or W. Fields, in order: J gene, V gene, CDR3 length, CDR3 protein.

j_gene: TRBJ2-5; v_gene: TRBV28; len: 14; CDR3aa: CASRERGAWETQYF
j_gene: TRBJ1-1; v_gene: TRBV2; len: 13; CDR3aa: CASSVGEGTEAFF
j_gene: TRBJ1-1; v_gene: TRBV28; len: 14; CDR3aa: CASTWGAGVTEAFF
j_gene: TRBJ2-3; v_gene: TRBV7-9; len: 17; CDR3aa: CASSSSVRTASTDTQYF
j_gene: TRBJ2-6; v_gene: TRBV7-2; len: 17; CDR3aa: CASSLVFGGAGANVLTF
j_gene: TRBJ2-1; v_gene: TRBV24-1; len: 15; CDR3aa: CATSRAGGSYNEQFF
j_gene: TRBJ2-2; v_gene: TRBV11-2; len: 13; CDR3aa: CASSLGGLRELFF
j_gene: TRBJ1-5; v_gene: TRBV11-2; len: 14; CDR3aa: CASSLGVDFQPQHF
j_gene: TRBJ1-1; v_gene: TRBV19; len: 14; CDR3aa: CATWDGRLFTEAFF
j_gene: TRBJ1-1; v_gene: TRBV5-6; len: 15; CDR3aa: CASRGTGFGNTEAFF
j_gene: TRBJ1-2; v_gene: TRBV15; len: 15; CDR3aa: CATSRDLDSRGGYTF
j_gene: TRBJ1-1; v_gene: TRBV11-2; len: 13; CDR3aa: CASSLTSPTEAFF
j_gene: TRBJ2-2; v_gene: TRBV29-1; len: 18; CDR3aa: CSVGSTSGRGGNTGELFF
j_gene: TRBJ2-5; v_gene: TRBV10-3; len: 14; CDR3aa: CAISDRGDQETQYF
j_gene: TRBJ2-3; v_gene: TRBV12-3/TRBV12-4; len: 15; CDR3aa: CASSPPRALRDTQYF
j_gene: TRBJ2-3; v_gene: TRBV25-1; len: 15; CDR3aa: CASSDGQGPSDTQYF
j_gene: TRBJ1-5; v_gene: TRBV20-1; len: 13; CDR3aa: CSASQGSSQPQHF
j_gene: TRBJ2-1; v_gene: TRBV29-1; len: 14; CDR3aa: CSVVASGGADEQFF
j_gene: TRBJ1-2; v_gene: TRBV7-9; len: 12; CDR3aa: CASTAGQGGYTF
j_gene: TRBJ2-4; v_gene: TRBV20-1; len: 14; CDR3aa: CSARQRANKNIQYF
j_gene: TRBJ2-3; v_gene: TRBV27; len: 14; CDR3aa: CSSSLPGLADTQYF
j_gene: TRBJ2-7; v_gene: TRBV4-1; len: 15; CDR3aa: CASSQEGRLAGEQYF
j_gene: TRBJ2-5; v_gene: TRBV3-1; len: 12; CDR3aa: CASSYGRETQYF
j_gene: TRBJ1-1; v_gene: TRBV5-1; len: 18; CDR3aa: CASSLAGVIGLGDTEAFF
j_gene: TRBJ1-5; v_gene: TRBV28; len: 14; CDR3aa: CASSLTAQGQPQHF
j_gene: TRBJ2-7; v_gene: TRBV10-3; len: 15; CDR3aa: CAISEAGGSSREQYF
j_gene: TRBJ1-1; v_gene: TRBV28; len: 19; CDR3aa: CASSLGFQPLGVMNTEAFF
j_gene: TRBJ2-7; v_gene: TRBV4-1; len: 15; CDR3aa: CASSLAGTTPYEQYF
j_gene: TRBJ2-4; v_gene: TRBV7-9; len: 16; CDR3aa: CASSLDRPSAKNIQYF
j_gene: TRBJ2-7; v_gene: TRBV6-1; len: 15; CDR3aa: CASSEIHRGPYEQYF
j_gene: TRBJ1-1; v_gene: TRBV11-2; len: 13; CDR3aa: CASSLDGLTEAFF
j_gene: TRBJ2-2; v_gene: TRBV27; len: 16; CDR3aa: CATRRPRDRSTGELFF
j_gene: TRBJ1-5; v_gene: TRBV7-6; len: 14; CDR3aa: CASSSTGASQPQHF
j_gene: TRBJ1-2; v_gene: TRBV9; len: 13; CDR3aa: CASSVAGTYGYTF
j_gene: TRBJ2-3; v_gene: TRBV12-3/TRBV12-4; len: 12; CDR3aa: CASSKDTDTQYF
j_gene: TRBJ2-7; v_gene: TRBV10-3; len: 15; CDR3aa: CAISDSDRDPYEQYF
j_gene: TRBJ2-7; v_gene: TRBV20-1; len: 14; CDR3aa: CSASRTIKTYEQYF
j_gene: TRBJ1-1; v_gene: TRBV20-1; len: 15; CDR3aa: CSARAVWENDTEAFF
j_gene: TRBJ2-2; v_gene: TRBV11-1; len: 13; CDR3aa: CASSNHPSGELFF
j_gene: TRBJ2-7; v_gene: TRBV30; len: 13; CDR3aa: CACYAGGGYEQYF
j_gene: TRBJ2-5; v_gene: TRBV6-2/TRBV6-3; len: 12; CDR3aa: CASSRSRETQYF
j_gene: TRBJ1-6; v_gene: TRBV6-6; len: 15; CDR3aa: CASTPDNRQATPLHF
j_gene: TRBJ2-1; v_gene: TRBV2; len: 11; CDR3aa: CASSGDNEQFF
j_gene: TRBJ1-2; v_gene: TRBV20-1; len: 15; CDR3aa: CSARGGASPNYGYTF
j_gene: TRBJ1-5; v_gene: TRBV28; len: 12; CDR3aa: CASNVMGQPQHF
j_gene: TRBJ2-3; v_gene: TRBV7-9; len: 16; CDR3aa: CASSGIPSGVTDTQYF
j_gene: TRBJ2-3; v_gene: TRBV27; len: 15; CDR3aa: CASSRRDPRGDTQYF
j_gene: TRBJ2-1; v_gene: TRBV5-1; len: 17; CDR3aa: CASSLVVGGKRGDEQFF
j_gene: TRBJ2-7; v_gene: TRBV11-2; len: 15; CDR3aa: CASSPLGSGNYEQYF
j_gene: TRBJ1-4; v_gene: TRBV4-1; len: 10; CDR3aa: CASSQGKLFF
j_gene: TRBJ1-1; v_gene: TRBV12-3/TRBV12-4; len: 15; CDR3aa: CASSLMSSVNTEAFF
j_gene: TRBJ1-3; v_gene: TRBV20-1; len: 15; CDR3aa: CSASDRLISGNTIYF
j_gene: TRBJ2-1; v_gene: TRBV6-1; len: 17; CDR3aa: CASSGVLGLGLVNEQFF